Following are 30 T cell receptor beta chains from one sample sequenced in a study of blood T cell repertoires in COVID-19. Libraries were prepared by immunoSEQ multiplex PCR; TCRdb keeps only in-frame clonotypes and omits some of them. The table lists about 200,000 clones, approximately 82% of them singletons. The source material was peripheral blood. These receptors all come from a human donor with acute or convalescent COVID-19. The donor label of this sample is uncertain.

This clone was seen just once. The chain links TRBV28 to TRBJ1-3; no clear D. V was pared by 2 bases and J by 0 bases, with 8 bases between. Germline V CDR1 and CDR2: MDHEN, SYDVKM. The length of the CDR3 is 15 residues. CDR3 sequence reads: CASSLGQSSGNTIYF. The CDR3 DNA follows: TGTGCCAGCAGTTTAGGCCAAAGCTCTGGAAACACCATATATTTT. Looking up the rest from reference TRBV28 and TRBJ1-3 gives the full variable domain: DVKVTQSSRYLVKRTGEKVFLECVQDMDHENMFWYRQDPGLGLRLIYFSYDVKMKEKGDIPEGYSVSREKKERFSLILESASTNQTSMYLCASSLGQSSGNTIYFGEGSWLTVV.

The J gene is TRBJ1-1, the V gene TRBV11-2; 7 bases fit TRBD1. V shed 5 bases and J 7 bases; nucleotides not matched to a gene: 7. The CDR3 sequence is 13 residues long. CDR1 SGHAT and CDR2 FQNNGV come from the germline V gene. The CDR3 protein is CASSIDRVVEAFF. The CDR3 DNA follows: TGTGCCAGCAGCATCGACAGGGTGGTTGAAGCTTTCTTT.

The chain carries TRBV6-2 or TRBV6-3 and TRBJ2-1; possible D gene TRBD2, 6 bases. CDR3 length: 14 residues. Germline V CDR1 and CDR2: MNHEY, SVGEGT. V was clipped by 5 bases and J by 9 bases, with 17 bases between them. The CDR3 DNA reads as TGTGCCAGCAGTAAGGGCGGTTCGGGGGTTGAGCAGTTCTTC. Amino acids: CASSKGGSGVEQFF.

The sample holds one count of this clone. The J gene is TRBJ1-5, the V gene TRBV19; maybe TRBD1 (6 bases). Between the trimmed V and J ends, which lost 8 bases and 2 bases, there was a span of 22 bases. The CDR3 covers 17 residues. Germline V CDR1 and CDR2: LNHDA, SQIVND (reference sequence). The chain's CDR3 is CASFGDMAVGGNQPQHF. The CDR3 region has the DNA TGTGCCAGTTTCGGGGACATGGCCGTGGGGGGCAATCAGCCCCAGCATTTT.

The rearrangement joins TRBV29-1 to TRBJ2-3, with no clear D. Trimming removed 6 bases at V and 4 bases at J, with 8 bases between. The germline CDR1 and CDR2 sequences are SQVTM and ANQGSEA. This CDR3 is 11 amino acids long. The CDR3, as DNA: TGCAGCGTAGCTAGATCAGATACGCAGTATTTT. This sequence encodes CSVARSDTQYF.

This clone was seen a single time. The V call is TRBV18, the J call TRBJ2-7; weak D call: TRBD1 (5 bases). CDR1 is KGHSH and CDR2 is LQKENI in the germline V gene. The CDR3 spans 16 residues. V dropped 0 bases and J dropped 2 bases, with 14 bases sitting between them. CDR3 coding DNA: TGTGCCAGCTCACCACCGGCAGGGCCTATGACCTACGAGCAGTACTTC. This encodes CASSPPAGPMTYEQYF.

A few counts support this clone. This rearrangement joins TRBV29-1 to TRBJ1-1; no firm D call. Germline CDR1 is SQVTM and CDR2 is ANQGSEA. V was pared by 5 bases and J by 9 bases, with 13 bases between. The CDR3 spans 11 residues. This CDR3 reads CSVSLVGQAFF. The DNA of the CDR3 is TGCAGCGTTAGTTTGGTTGGCCAAGCTTTCTTT.

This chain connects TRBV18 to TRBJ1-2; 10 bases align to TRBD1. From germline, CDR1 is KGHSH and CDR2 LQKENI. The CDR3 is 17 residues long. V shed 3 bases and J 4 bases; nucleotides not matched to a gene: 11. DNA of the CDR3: TGTGCCAGCTCACCCGTCCCGGGACAGGGGTATGCCTATGGCTACACCTTC. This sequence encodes CASSPVPGQGYAYGYTF.

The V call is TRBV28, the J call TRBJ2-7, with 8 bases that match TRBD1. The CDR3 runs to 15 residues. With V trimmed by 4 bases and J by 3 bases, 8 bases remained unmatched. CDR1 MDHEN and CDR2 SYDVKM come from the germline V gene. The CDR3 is CASSSAGTGGYEQYF. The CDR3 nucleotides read TGTGCCAGCAGTTCAGCCGGGACAGGAGGCTACGAGCAGTACTTC. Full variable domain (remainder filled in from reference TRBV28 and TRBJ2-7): DVKVTQSSRYLVKRTGEKVFLECVQDMDHENMFWYRQDPGLGLRLIYFSYDVKMKEKGDIPEGYSVSREKKERFSLILESASTNQTSMYLCASSSAGTGGYEQYFGPGTRLTVT.

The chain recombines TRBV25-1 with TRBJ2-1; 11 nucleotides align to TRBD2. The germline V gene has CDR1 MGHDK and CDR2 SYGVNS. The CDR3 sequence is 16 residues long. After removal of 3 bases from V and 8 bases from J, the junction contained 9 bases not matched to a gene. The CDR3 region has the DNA TGTGCCAGCAGTGATACTAGCGGGAGACACGTTGATGAGCAGTTCTTC. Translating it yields CASSDTSGRHVDEQFF. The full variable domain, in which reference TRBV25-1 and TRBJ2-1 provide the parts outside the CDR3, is EADIYQTPRYLVIGTGKKITLECSQTMGHDKMYWYQQDPGMELHLIHYSYGVNSTEKGDLSSESTVSRIRTEHFPLTLESARPSHTSQYLCASSDTSGRHVDEQFFGPGTRLTVL.

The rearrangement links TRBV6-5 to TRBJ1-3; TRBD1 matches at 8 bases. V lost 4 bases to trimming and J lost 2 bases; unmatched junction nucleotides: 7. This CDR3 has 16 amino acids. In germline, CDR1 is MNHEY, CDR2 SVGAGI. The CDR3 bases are TGTGCCAGCAGTTCGCCGGGACAGGTTGCTGGAAACACCATATATTTT. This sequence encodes CASSSPGQVAGNTIYF.

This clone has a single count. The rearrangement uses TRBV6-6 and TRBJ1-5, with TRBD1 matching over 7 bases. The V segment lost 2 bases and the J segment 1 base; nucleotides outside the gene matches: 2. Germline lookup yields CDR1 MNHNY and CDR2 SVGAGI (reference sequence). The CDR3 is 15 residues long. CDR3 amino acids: CASSYGGQSNQPQHF. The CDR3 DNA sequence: TGTGCCAGCAGTTACGGGGGACAGAGCAATCAGCCCCAGCATTTT.

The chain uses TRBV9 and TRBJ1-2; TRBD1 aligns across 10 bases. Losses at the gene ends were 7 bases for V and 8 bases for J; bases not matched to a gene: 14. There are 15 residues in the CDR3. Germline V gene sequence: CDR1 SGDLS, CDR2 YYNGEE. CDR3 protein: CASSPGGTGVEGYTF. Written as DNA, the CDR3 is TGTGCCAGCTCCCCTGGGGGGACAGGGGTTGAGGGCTACACCTTC.

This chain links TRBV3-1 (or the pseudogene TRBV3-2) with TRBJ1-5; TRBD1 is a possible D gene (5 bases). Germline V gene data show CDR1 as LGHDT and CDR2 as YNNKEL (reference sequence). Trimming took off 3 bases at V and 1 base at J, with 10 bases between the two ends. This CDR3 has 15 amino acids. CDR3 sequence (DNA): TGTGCCAGCAGCCATGGGGGGGTGAGCAATCAGCCCCAGCATTTT. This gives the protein CASSHGGVSNQPQHF.

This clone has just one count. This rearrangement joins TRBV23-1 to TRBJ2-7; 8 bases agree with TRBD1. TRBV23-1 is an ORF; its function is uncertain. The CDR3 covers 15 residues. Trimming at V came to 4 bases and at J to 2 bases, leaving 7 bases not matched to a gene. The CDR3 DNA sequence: TGCGCCAGCAGTCCGAACCCGGGACAGGCCTACGAGCAGTACTTC. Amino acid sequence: CASSPNPGQAYEQYF.

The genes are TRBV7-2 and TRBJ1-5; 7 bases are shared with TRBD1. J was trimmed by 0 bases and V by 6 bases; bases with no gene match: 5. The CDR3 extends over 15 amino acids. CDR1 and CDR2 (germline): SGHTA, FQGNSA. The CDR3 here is CASRLTGFSNQPQHF. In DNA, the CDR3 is TGTGCCAGCAGACTGACAGGGTTTAGCAATCAGCCCCAGCATTTT.

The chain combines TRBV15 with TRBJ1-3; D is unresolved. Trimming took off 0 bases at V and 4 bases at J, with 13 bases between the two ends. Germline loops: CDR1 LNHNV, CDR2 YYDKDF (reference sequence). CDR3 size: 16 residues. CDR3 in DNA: TGTGCCACCAGCAGAGATAATTCCGCTCGGGGAAACACCATATATTTT. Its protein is CATSRDNSARGNTIYF. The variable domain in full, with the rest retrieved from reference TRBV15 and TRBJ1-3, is DAMVIQNPRYQVTQFGKPVTLSCSQTLNHNVMYWYQQKSSQAPKLLFHYYDKDFNNEADTPDNFQSRRPNTSFCFLDIRSPGLGDTAMYLCATSRDNSARGNTIYFGEGSWLTVV.

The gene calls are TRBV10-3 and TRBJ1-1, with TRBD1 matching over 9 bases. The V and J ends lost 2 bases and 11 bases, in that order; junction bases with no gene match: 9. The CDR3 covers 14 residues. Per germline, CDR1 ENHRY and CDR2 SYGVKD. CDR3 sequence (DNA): TGTGCCATCAGTGAGCAGGACAGGGGAATGCTTGCTTTCTTT. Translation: CAISEQDRGMLAFF.

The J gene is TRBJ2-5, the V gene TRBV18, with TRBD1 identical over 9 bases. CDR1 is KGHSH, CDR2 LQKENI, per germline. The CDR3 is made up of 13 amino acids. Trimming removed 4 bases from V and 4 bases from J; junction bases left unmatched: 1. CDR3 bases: TGTGCCAGCTCACGGGGACAGGGAGAGACCCAGTACTTC. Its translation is CASSRGQGETQYF.

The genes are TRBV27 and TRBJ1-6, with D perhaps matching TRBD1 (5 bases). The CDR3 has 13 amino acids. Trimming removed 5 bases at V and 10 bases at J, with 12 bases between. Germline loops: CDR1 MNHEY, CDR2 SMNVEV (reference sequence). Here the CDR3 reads CASSPQGSSPLHF. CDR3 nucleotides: TGTGCCAGCAGTCCCCAGGGTAGCTCACCCCTCCACTTT.

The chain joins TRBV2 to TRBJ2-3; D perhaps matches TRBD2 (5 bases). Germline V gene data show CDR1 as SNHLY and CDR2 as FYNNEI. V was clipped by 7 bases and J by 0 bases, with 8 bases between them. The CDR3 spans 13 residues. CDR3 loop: CASTEASTDTQYF. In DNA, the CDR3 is TGTGCCAGCACGGAGGCAAGCACAGATACGCAGTATTTT.

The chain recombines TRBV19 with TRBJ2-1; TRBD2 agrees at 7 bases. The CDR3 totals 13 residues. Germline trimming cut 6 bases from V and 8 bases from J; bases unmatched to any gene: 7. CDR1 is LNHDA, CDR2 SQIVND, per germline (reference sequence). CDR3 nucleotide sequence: TGTGCCAGTAGCCCGGGAGGCGGCGATGAGCAGTTCTTC. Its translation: CASSPGGGDEQFF.

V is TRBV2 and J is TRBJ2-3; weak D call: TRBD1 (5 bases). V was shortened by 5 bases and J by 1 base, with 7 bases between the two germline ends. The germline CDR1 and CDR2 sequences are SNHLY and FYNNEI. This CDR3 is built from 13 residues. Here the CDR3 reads CASSLRGTDTQYF. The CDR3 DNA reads TGTGCCAGCAGTCTCAGGGGCACAGATACGCAGTATTTT.

As DNA, the CDR3 is TGTGCCAGCAGCTTAAGCGGGACAGGTCCCAATCAGCCCCAGCATTTT. This sequence encodes CASSLSGTGPNQPQHF. This rearrangement joins TRBV7-2 to TRBJ1-5; 8 bases match TRBD1. V trimming: 2 bases; J trimming: 3 bases; junction bases outside the gene matches: 6. This CDR3 comprises 16 residues. Per the germline V gene, CDR1 is SGHTA and CDR2 is FQGNSA.

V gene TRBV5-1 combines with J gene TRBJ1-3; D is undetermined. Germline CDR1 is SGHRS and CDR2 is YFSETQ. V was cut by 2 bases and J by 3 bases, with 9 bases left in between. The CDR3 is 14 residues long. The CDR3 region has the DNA TGCGCCAGCAGCTTAGAGGGAATTGGAAACACCATATATTTT. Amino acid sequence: CASSLEGIGNTIYF.

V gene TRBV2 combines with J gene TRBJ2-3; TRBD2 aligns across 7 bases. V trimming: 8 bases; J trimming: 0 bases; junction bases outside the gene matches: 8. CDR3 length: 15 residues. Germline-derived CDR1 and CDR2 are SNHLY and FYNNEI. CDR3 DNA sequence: TGTGCCAGCCTCTGGGACTACTTAAGCACAGATACGCAGTATTTT. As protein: CASLWDYLSTDTQYF.

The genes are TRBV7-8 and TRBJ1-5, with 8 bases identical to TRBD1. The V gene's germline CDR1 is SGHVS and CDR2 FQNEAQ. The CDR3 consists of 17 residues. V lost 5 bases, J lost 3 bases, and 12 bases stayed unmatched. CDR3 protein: CASSPWTGSYNNQPQHF. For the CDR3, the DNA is TGTGCCAGCAGCCCCTGGACAGGGTCTTATAACAATCAGCCCCAGCATTTT.

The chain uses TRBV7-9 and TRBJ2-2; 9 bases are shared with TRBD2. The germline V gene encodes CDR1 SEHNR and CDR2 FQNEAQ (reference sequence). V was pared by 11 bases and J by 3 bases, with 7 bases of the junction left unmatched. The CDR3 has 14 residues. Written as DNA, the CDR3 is TGTGCCGGCCATAGCGGGAGCGACACCGGGGAGCTGTTTTTT. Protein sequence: CAGHSGSDTGELFF.

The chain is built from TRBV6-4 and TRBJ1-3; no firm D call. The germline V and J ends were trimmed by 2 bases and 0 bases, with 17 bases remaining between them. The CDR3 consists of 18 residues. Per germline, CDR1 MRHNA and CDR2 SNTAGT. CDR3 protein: CASSDGEGPFCSGNTIYF. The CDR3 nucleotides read TGTGCCAGCAGTGACGGGGAGGGCCCCTTCTGCTCTGGAAACACCATATATTTT.

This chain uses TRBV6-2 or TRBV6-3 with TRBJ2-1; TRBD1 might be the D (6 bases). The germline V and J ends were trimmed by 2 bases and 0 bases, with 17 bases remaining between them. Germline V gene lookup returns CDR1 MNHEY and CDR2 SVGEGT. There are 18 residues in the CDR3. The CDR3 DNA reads TGTGCCAGCAGTTACCCTACCGTGGGGGCCTTCTCCTACAATGAGCAGTTCTTC. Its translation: CASSYPTVGAFSYNEQFF.